These 17 T cell receptor beta chains were sequenced from one sample in a study of blood T cell repertoires in COVID-19. TCRdb keeps only in-frame clones here, not all; method: immunoSEQ multiplex PCR. The sample consists of roughly 250,000 clones, about 90% of them appearing once. What was sequenced was peripheral blood. These receptor sequences come from a man aged 30 to 39 with COVID-19, enrolled during active disease.

There are a few counts of this clone. The V call is TRBV5-6, the J call TRBJ2-7; a weak D match, TRBD1 (6 bases). The V end lost 0 bases, the J end lost 6 bases, and 19 bases lay between the germline ends. CDR1 SGHDT and CDR2 YYEEEE come from the germline V gene. The CDR3 has 16 residues. CDR3 in DNA: TGTGCCAGCAGCTTGGCCGGGGCAGGGGACGAGACCGAGCAGTACTTC. Its translation: CASSLAGAGDETEQYF.

The rearrangement joins TRBV5-1 to TRBJ1-1, with 8 bases identical to TRBD1. Trimming removed 3 bases from V and 4 bases from J; junction bases left unmatched: 2. This CDR3 contains 13 residues. Per germline, CDR1 SGHRS and CDR2 YFSETQ. CDR3 protein: CASSSGTGTEAFF. In DNA form, the CDR3 reads TGCGCCAGCAGCTCCGGGACAGGCACTGAAGCTTTCTTT.

The table lists this clone with a count of one. The chain recombines TRBV5-4 with TRBJ1-1; D gene unclear. The length of the CDR3 is 14 residues. V dropped 3 bases and J dropped 5 bases, with 14 bases sitting between them. Germline-derived CDR1 and CDR2 are SGHNT and YYREEE (reference sequence). CDR3 sequence (DNA): TGTGCCAGCAGCTCCCCGGGTGGTAGTACTGAAGCTTTCTTT. Translated, it gives CASSSPGGSTEAFF.

The V and J genes are TRBV9 and TRBJ2-2; possible D gene TRBD1, 6 bases. V was pared by 4 bases and J by 3 bases, with 10 bases between. Germline loops: CDR1 SGDLS, CDR2 YYNGEE. CDR3 length: 14 amino acids. CDR3 in DNA: TGTGCCAGCAGCACCCAGGGGTACACCGGGGAGCTGTTTTTT. As protein: CASSTQGYTGELFF.

The gene calls are TRBV4-1 and TRBJ1-3; D uncertain. Germline CDR1 is MGHRA and CDR2 is YSYEKL. The V gene lost 2 bases and the J gene lost 0 bases, with 14 bases spanning the gap. The CDR3 is 17 residues long. The CDR3 here is CASSQLAAAFSGNTIYF. CDR3 DNA sequence: TGCGCCAGCAGCCAACTTGCGGCAGCCTTCTCTGGAAACACCATATATTTT.

The CDR3 nucleotides read TGTGCCAGCAGCTTCAGGGGTGCGGGAAACACCATATATTTT. Protein: CASSFRGAGNTIYF. The chain links TRBV11-2 to TRBJ1-3, with a weak D call TRBD1 (6 bases). The CDR3 is 14 residues long. Deletions cut 3 bases from V and 4 bases from J, with 10 bases between. Germline V CDR1 and CDR2: SGHAT, FQNNGV.

Details on this clone: Other nucleotide sequences from this sample produce the same CDR3. This chain uses TRBV7-3 with TRBJ2-3; D remains ambiguous. Looked up from germline, CDR1 is SGHTA and CDR2 is FQGTGA. Between the trimmed V and J ends, which lost 3 bases and 3 bases, there was a span of 7 bases. The CDR3 runs 13 residues. The CDR3 coding sequence is TGTGCCAGCAGCTTTGGCGGAACAGATACGCAGTATTTT. Amino acids: CASSFGGTDTQYF.

V usage is TRBV5-1 and J usage is TRBJ2-6, with 7 nucleotides matching TRBD2. Germline CDR1 is SGHRS and CDR2 is YFSETQ. With 3 bases clipped from V and 4 bases from J, the junction kept 13 bases outside the gene matches. The CDR3 runs 18 residues. CDR3 region: CASSWGRGLTPGANVLTF. CDR3 DNA sequence: TGCGCCAGCAGCTGGGGGAGGGGACTTACCCCAGGGGCCAACGTCCTGACTTTC.

In its sample, this clone was seen once. The chain combines TRBV4-1 with TRBJ2-1; 11 nucleotides agree with TRBD2. V gave up 0 bases and J gave up 14 bases; unmatched junction bases: 3. CDR1 MGHRA and CDR2 YSYEKL come from the germline V gene. The CDR3 runs 13 residues. Here the CDR3 reads CASSQETSGAKFF. The CDR3 nucleotides are TGCGCCAGCAGCCAAGAGACTAGCGGGGCGAAGTTCTTC.

The chain joins TRBV5-6 to TRBJ1-2; 7 bases are a match to TRBD1. J was trimmed by 2 bases and V by 0 bases; bases with no gene match: 4. CDR3 length: 15 residues. Germline assignment: CDR1 SGHDT and CDR2 YYEEEE. The CDR3 bases are TGTGCCAGCAGCTTGGGCAGGGGGAGGAACTATGGCTACACCTTC. As protein: CASSLGRGRNYGYTF. Based on the CDR3 plus reference TRBV5-6 and TRBJ1-2, the full variable domain is DAGVTQSPTHLIKTRGQQVTLRCSPKSGHDTVSWYQQALGQGPQFIFQYYEEEERQRGNFPDRFSGHQFPNYSSELNVNALLLGDSALYLCASSLGRGRNYGYTFGSGTRLTVV.

This clone is a singleton in its sample. The chain is built from TRBV3-1 (or the pseudogene TRBV3-2) and TRBJ2-1; 8 bases are shared with TRBD2. The CDR3 runs to 14 residues. V lost 3 bases, J lost 12 bases, and 10 bases stayed unmatched. The germline V gene has CDR1 LGHDT and CDR2 YNNKEL (reference sequence). The CDR3 nucleotides read TGTGCCAGCAGCCAGAGGGGACTAGGGGAGTGGCAGTTCTTC. It specifies CASSQRGLGEWQFF.

CDR3 loop: CASTSNRGAEAFF. The CDR3, as DNA: TGCGCCAGCACCAGTAACAGGGGGGCTGAAGCTTTCTTT. The J gene is TRBJ1-1, the V gene TRBV4-1; 8 bases are a match to TRBD1. CDR1 and CDR2 (germline): MGHRA, YSYEKL. Unmatched junction bases numbered 7, after V lost 7 bases and J lost 6 bases. The CDR3 covers 13 residues.

The gene calls are TRBV10-3 and TRBJ2-7; D possibly corresponds to TRBD1 (5 bases). CDR1 ENHRY and CDR2 SYGVKD come from the germline V gene. Trimming pared 0 bases from V and 6 bases from J, leaving 12 bases between. This CDR3 comprises 14 residues. The CDR3 is CAISESGWGLEQYF. CDR3 DNA: TGTGCCATCAGTGAGTCAGGCTGGGGCCTCGAGCAGTACTTC.

The rearrangement joins TRBV6-6 to TRBJ1-4; 10 nucleotides line up with TRBD1. After removal of 5 bases from V and 7 bases from J, the junction contained 13 bases not matched to a gene. This CDR3 is 17 amino acids long. Per germline, CDR1 MNHNY and CDR2 SVGAGI (reference sequence). This CDR3 reads CASSPFLDRGRGEKLFF. CDR3 sequence (DNA): TGTGCCAGCAGTCCATTCCTGGACAGGGGGAGGGGTGAAAAACTGTTTTTT.

The chain couples TRBV7-9 to TRBJ2-2; TRBD1 is a possible D gene (5 bases). V gave up 5 bases and J gave up 2 bases, with 9 bases separating them. The germline CDR1 and CDR2 sequences are SEHNR and FQNEAQ (reference sequence). This CDR3 has 14 amino acids. This CDR3 reads CASSTDTNTGELFF. In nucleotides, the CDR3 is TGTGCCAGCAGCACGGACACAAACACCGGGGAGCTGTTTTTT.

V gene TRBV7-9 combines with J gene TRBJ1-5; TRBD1 might be the D (5 bases). The V gene's germline CDR1 is SEHNR and CDR2 FQNEAQ (reference sequence). The V end lost 1 base, the J end lost 6 bases, and 7 bases lay between the germline ends. The CDR3 is 13 amino acids. The CDR3 DNA is TGTGCCAGCAGCTTAGAGGGGTCTCAGCCCCAGCATTTT. Translated, it gives CASSLEGSQPQHF.

The sample holds one count of this clone. The CDR3 coding sequence is TGTGCCAGCACCCTTTCTAGCGGGGCCACCTACGAGCAGTACTTC. Its translation is CASTLSSGATYEQYF. This chain links TRBV2 with TRBJ2-7, with TRBD2 identical over 9 bases. Per germline, CDR1 SNHLY and CDR2 FYNNEI. This CDR3 has 15 amino acids. J gave up 2 bases and V 7 bases, and 9 bases lay outside the gene matches. Variable domain in full (rest from reference TRBV2 and TRBJ2-7): EPEVTQTPSHQVTQMGQEVILRCVPISNHLYFYWYRQILGQKVEFLVSFYNNEISEKSEIFDDQFSVERPDGSNFTLKIRSTKLEDSAMYFCASTLSSGATYEQYFGPGTRLTVT.